This TCR beta chain is drawn from a study of CD8+CD57+ T cells in acquired aplastic anemia. Study overall: Some 9.9 million reads, on average, were obtained for CD4+ cells from healthy donors. Points from the study as a whole: Patients and controls were found to share about 31 CD8+ CDR3 sequences.

Both TCR beta VDJ combination and CDR3 sequence profiling were carried out. Genomic DNA was the template for this profiling. TCRdb independently ran MiXCR on the reads; one entry per CDR3 protein. The table lists hundreds of thousands of distinct CDR3 sequences, roughly 68% of them singletons. Germline CDR1 MNHNS, CDR2 SASEGT. The V gene end was trimmed by 10 bases and the J gene end by 6 bases; junction bases not matched to a gene: 5. The CDR3 totals 12 residues. With regard to this clonotype: Antigen specificity is unknown. Given a much more abundant clone one base away, this may be a read error. No conserved phenylalanine or tryptophan is present at the end of the CDR3, so a read error is the likely explanation.

The sequenced sample was sorted CD4+, CD8+, or CD8+CD57+ T cells (not recorded which) from PBMCs. The origin of this receptor is a human donor in good health, serving as a control. The chain is built from TRBV6-1 and TRBJ1-1; 10 bases fit TRBD1. The DNA of the CDR3 is TGTGCCATAAGACAGGGGGCGGCTGAAGCTTTCTCT. Translated, it gives CAIRQGAAEAFS.